Listed below are T cell receptor beta chains from one sample, sequenced in a study of naive and memory T cell subsets. TCRdb reprocessed the UMI-ligation and nested PCR reads via MiXCR and lists one record per CDR3 protein. The data show some 85,000 distinct CDR3 sequences, around 12% seen once. Sequences were obtained from central memory CD4+ T cells from blood. The receptor set was obtained from a human donor in good health. CDR3s include the opening cysteine and the closing phenylalanine or tryptophan. Fields, in order: D gene, J gene, clone size, V gene, CDR3 protein, CDR3 DNA. D genes are given only for firm matches. Some rows have no size entry. The others give once, few or many, or a class for an expanded clone.

D: .; J: TRBJ1-6; size: few; V: TRBV9; CDR3: CASSVDGRVGSPLHF; DNA: TGTGCCAGCAGCGTAGATGGCAGGGTTGGATCACCCCTCCACTTT
D: .; J: TRBJ1-1; size: few; V: TRBV11-2; CDR3: CASSLESKNTEAFF; DNA: TGTGCCAGCAGCTTAGAGTCCAAGAACACTGAAGCTTTCTTT
D: .; J: TRBJ2-1; size: few; V: TRBV30; CDR3: CASTVDYYNEQFF; DNA: TGTGCCTCGACAGTGGATTACTACAATGAGCAGTTCTTC
D: .; J: TRBJ2-1; size: few; V: TRBV28; CDR3: CASSSDVNEQFF; DNA: TGTGCCAGCAGTTCGGACGTCAATGAGCAGTTCTTC
D: TRBD1; J: TRBJ2-3; size: .; V: TRBV9; CDR3: CASSVAPRQGTADTQYF; DNA: TGTGCCAGCAGCGTAGCCCCACGGCAGGGGACAGCAGATACGCAGTATTTT
D: .; J: TRBJ1-1; size: .; V: TRBV13; CDR3: CASRENTEAFF; DNA: TGTGCCAGCAGGGAGAACACTGAAGCTTTCTTT
D: .; J: TRBJ1-4; size: many; V: TRBV12-3/TRBV12-4; CDR3: CASRKRSIEKLFF; DNA: TGTGCCAGCAGGAAGAGGAGTATCGAAAAACTGTTTTTT
D: TRBD1; J: TRBJ1-6; size: .; V: TRBV7-9; CDR3: CASSSTGATWDSPLHF; DNA: TGTGCCAGCAGCTCAACAGGGGCGACTTGGGATTCACCCCTCCACTTT
D: TRBD2; J: TRBJ2-7; size: .; V: TRBV12-3/TRBV12-4; CDR3: CASSFSGGSAEQYF; DNA: TGTGCCAGCAGTTTCTCTGGCGGGAGTGCCGAGCAGTACTTC
D: TRBD2; J: TRBJ2-1; size: few; V: TRBV5-4; CDR3: CASSFPSGTYNEQFF; DNA: TGTGCCAGCAGCTTTCCTAGCGGGACCTACAATGAGCAGTTCTTC
D: .; J: TRBJ1-6; size: many; V: TRBV4-1; CDR3: CASSRTGYNSPLHF; DNA: TGCGCCAGCAGTCGAACAGGGTATAATTCACCCCTCCACTTT
D: TRBD1; J: TRBJ2-5; size: few; V: TRBV30; CDR3: CAWSRDRGQETQYF; DNA: TGTGCCTGGAGTAGGGACAGGGGGCAAGAGACCCAGTACTTC
D: .; J: TRBJ2-7; size: many; V: TRBV20-1; CDR3: CSARGTVTGYEQYF; DNA: TGCAGTGCTAGAGGGACAGTTACGGGCTACGAGCAGTACTTC
D: TRBD1; J: TRBJ2-5; size: .; V: TRBV29-1; CDR3: CSVRTGVETQYF; DNA: TGCAGCGTCAGGACAGGGGTAGAGACCCAGTACTTC
D: .; J: TRBJ2-7; size: .; V: TRBV10-3; CDR3: CAISGTGASSYEQYF; DNA: TGTGCCATCAGTGGAACAGGAGCGAGCTCCTACGAGCAGTACTTC
D: .; J: TRBJ1-1; size: .; V: TRBV3-1; CDR3: CASSQRLLNTEAFF; DNA: TGTGCCAGCAGCCAGCGCCTGTTGAACACTGAAGCTTTCTTT
D: .; J: TRBJ2-3; size: .; V: TRBV28; CDR3: CASSFPQSGGSTDTQYF; DNA: TGTGCCAGCAGCTTCCCCCAGTCAGGAGGAAGCACAGATACGCAGTATTTT
D: .; J: TRBJ2-2; size: .; V: TRBV12-3/TRBV12-4; CDR3: CATDVGPNTGELFF; DNA: TGTGCCACCGACGTGGGGCCCAACACCGGGGAGCTGTTTTTT
D: .; J: TRBJ1-5; size: few; V: TRBV2; CDR3: CASMGSNQPQHF; DNA: TGTGCCAGCATGGGGAGCAATCAGCCCCAGCATTTT
D: .; J: TRBJ2-7; size: many; V: TRBV11-2; CDR3: CASSSYRVEQYF; DNA: TGTGCCAGCAGCTCTTATAGGGTTGAGCAGTACTTC
D: TRBD1; J: TRBJ2-2; size: .; V: TRBV5-1; CDR3: CASSRTGYNTGELFF; DNA: TGCGCCAGCAGCAGGACAGGGTATAACACCGGGGAGCTGTTTTTT
D: .; J: TRBJ2-3; size: .; V: TRBV29-1; CDR3: CSVSSATQYF; DNA: TGCAGCGTTTCCTCCGCAACGCAGTATTTT
D: .; J: TRBJ1-2; size: few; V: TRBV3-1; CDR3: CASSQGLSNTF; DNA: TGTGCCAGCAGCCAAGGTCTATCCAACACCTTC
D: TRBD1; J: TRBJ1-4; size: .; V: TRBV27; CDR3: CASRPDRDSSEKLFF; DNA: TGTGCCAGCAGGCCGGACAGGGATTCGAGTGAAAAACTGTTTTTT
D: .; J: TRBJ1-6; size: few; V: TRBV5-6; CDR3: CASSLGPGGRSPLHF; DNA: TGTGCCAGCAGCTTGGGTCCGGGAGGAAGATCACCCCTCCACTTT